This T cell receptor beta chain came from a study of blood T cell repertoires in COVID-19. Measured with immunoSEQ multiplex PCR; TCRdb has only the in-frame clones, and not every one. The table lists a few hundred thousand clones, about 91% of them singletons. Germline V gene sequence: CDR1 ENHRY, CDR2 SYGVKD. The junction had 21 bases not matched to a gene; V was cut back by 2 bases and J by 4 bases. This CDR3 contains 20 residues. In terms of age and location, participants ranged from roughly 18 to 90 years and lived in about 25 US areas. The gene calls are TRBV10-3 and TRBJ2-3, with 7 bases matching TRBD2. This TCR was sampled from a woman between 18 and 29 years old who had recovered from COVID-19. Sequencing was done on a sample of PBMCs or T cells enriched from blood (not recorded which). This CDR3 reads CAISEPIIVWGGSHADTQYF. In nucleotides, the CDR3 is TGTGCCATCAGTGAGCCGATTATAGTATGGGGCGGGAGTCACGCAGATACGCAGTATTTT.